The present entry profiles one T cell receptor beta chain with its context. The data stem from a study of blood T cell repertoires in COVID-19. Study-wide background: From the United States, Italy and Spain came samples of acute and convalescent COVID-19. The analysed material was cDNA or gDNA that came from T cells, B-cell-depleted T cells, or PBMCs.

The repertoire was sequenced with immunoSEQ multiplex PCR; TCRdb's copy has only in-frame clones and lacks some. The table has about 250,000 clones, about 89% seen once. Germline CDR1 is SGHRS and CDR2 is YFSETQ. With V trimmed by 5 bases and J by 13 bases, 9 bases remained unmatched. CDR3 size: 13 residues. The chain carries TRBV5-1 and TRBJ1-6; 7 bases fit TRBD1. This clonotype originated in a woman aged 40-49 years who had recovered from COVID-19. The sample was peripheral blood. CDR3 DNA sequence: TGCGCCAGCAGACCAACAGGGGACACCCCCCTCCACTTT. This codes for CASRPTGDTPLHF.